These 30 T cell receptor beta chains originate from one sample sequenced in a study of blood T cell repertoires in COVID-19. Sequencing used immunoSEQ multiplex PCR; TCRdb keeps in-frame clones, though not all of them. The sample yields 150,000 to 200,000 clones, 65% to 85% seen once. Sequences were obtained from peripheral blood. These receptors were taken from a woman at least 80 years old with active or convalescent COVID-19.

The J gene is TRBJ2-7, the V gene TRBV6-6; 8 bases map to TRBD2. CDR1 is MNHNY and CDR2 is SVGAGI in the germline V gene (reference sequence). V was pared by 6 bases and J by 1 base, with 8 bases of the junction left unmatched. This CDR3 region has 15 residues. The CDR3 region is CASRGSSGSSYEQYF. CDR3 nucleotides: TGTGCCAGCAGGGGTTCTAGCGGGTCTTCCTACGAGCAGTACTTC.

This chain connects TRBV4-3 to TRBJ1-2; D not certain. Trimming left V 0 bases short and J 3 bases short, with 8 bases between. The CDR3 length is 14 residues. Germline V gene sequence: CDR1 LGHNA, CDR2 YSLEER. The CDR3 region has the DNA TGCGCCAGCAGCCAAGACAGTCAGTACTATGGCTACACCTTC. Its protein product is CASSQDSQYYGYTF.

This clone has only a few counts. The chain employs TRBV19 and TRBJ1-5, with a tentative D call TRBD1 (6 bases). The CDR3 is made up of 15 amino acids. V dropped 5 bases and J dropped 2 bases, with 13 bases sitting between them. CDR1 is LNHDA, CDR2 SQIVND, per germline (reference sequence). The DNA of the CDR3 is TGTGCCAGTAGTTTACAGGGCCCCGGCAATCAGCCCCAGCATTTT. Translation gives CASSLQGPGNQPQHF.

Here the CDR3 DNA reads TGTGCCAGCAGTTACTCGAGGGAAACCGCTGAAGCTTTCTTT. It is translated as CASSYSRETAEAFF. The rearrangement joins TRBV6-5 to TRBJ1-1; D uncertain. This CDR3 has 14 amino acids. V lost 0 bases, J lost 6 bases, and 11 bases lay in between. CDR1 and CDR2 (germline): MNHEY, SVGAGI.

This clone was picked up one time. This chain links TRBV11-2 with TRBJ1-2, with TRBD1 matching 10 bases. Germline CDR1 SGHAT, CDR2 FQNNGV. The CDR3 is made up of 17 amino acids. Germline trimming cut 5 bases from V and 2 bases from J; bases unmatched to any gene: 11. The CDR3 DNA reads as TGTGCCAGCAGCCTCCGACAGGGGGCGGTTGTGAACTATGGCTACACCTTC. Encoded protein: CASSLRQGAVVNYGYTF. The whole variable domain, remainder taken from reference TRBV11-2 and TRBJ1-2, is EAGVAQSPRYKIIEKRQSVAFWCNPISGHATLYWYQQILGQGPKLLIQFQNNGVVDDSQLPKDRFSAERLKGVDSTLKIQPAKLEDSAVYLCASSLRQGAVVNYGYTFGSGTRLTVV.

The chain employs TRBV28 and TRBJ1-2; D might be TRBD1 (6 bases). The CDR3 consists of 13 residues. CDR1 is MDHEN, CDR2 SYDVKM, per germline. V was cut by 8 bases and J by 8 bases, with 18 bases left in between. The CDR3 reads CASGGRSLAGYTF. For the CDR3, the DNA is TGTGCCAGCGGGGGCAGGTCCTTAGCGGGCTACACCTTC.

This chain connects TRBV18 to TRBJ1-1, with TRBD1 matching 9 bases. The V segment lost 6 bases and the J segment 3 bases; nucleotides outside the gene matches: 5. The CDR3 runs 14 residues. Germline CDR1 is KGHSH and CDR2 is LQKENI. CDR3 sequence: CASSPDRGYTEAFF. DNA for the CDR3: TGTGCCAGCTCGCCGGACAGGGGTTACACTGAAGCTTTCTTT.

This clone showed up just a few times. DNA for the CDR3: TGTGCCAGCAGTCAGTTGGCGAAGTGGAGTAAGAACACTGAAGCTTTCTTT. Amino acids: CASSQLAKWSKNTEAFF. The chain employs TRBV5-6 and TRBJ1-1; D unclear. This CDR3 comprises 17 residues. Germline loops: CDR1 SGHDT, CDR2 YYEEEE. The ends were cut back, 5 bases at V and 1 base at J, with 21 bases in the middle.

CDR3: CASSLAKGAYQPQHF. CDR3 sequence (DNA): TGTGCCAGCAGCTTAGCGAAGGGGGCTTACCAGCCCCAGCATTTT. The rearrangement uses TRBV7-2 and TRBJ1-5, with TRBD1 matching 7 bases. Trimming cost V 0 bases and J 7 bases; bases outside gene matches: 6. Germline V lookup: CDR1 SGHTA, CDR2 FQGNSA. The CDR3 runs 15 residues.

The chain employs TRBV10-1 and TRBJ1-1; no clear D. Looked up from germline, CDR1 is WNHNN and CDR2 is SYGVQD (reference sequence). The CDR3 covers 14 residues. With 0 bases removed from V and 1 base from J, the gap between germline ends came to 6 bases. CDR3 region: CASSESGRNTEAFF. The CDR3 DNA is TGCGCCAGCAGTGAGTCGGGCAGGAACACTGAAGCTTTCTTT.

The chain recombines TRBV5-1 with TRBJ2-5, with D perhaps TRBD2 (5 bases). Trimming cost V 0 bases and J 4 bases, with 13 bases left between them. Germline loops: CDR1 SGHRS, CDR2 YFSETQ. This CDR3 comprises 15 residues. CDR3: CASSLEYGGRETQYF. For the CDR3, the DNA is TGCGCCAGCAGCTTGGAATATGGCGGGCGAGAGACCCAGTACTTC. The whole variable domain, remainder taken from reference TRBV5-1 and TRBJ2-5, is KAGVTQTPRYLIKTRGQQVTLSCSPISGHRSVSWYQQTPGQGLQFLFEYFSETQRNKGNFPGRFSGRQFSNSRSEMNVSTLELGDSALYLCASSLEYGGRETQYFGPGTRLLVL.

This sequence joins TRBV7-2 and TRBJ2-7; 9 nucleotides line up with TRBD1. The V segment lost 3 bases and the J segment 3 bases; nucleotides outside the gene matches: 6. Germline CDR1 and CDR2: SGHTA and FQGNSA. This CDR3 region has 15 residues. The chain's CDR3 is CASSLIRTGVYEQYF. The CDR3 DNA sequence: TGTGCCAGCAGCTTGATCAGGACAGGGGTCTACGAGCAGTACTTC.

The V and J genes are TRBV7-6 and TRBJ2-2; D possibly corresponds to TRBD1 (6 bases). There are 15 residues in the CDR3. Germline assignment: CDR1 SGHVS and CDR2 FNYEAQ. Trimming pared 1 base from V and 6 bases from J, leaving 12 bases between. The CDR3 here is CASSLGGLGAGELFF. The CDR3 bases are TGTGCCAGCAGCTTAGGGGGGCTCGGGGCCGGGGAGCTGTTTTTT.

V usage is TRBV12-3 or TRBV12-4 and J usage is TRBJ2-3, with a possible D match to TRBD2 (6 bases). The CDR3 is made up of 13 amino acids. The V gene lost 6 bases and the J gene lost 5 bases, with 12 bases spanning the gap. For the CDR3, the DNA is TGTGCCAGCAGGGGAGGACGGAAAGATACGCAGTATTTT. Translating it yields CASRGGRKDTQYF.

The rearrangement joins TRBV19 to TRBJ1-5; D unclear. The V gene's germline CDR1 is LNHDA and CDR2 SQIVND (reference sequence). This CDR3 is built from 14 residues. V gave up 7 bases and J gave up 7 bases, with 17 bases separating them. The CDR3 bases are TGTGCCAGTACCCACCCGTCGGGGAAGCAGCCCCAGCATTTT. Translating it yields CASTHPSGKQPQHF. Drawing the rest from reference TRBV19 and TRBJ1-5, the complete variable domain is DGGITQSPKYLFRKEGQNVTLSCEQNLNHDAMYWYRQDPGQGLRLIYYSQIVNDFQKGDIAEGYSVSREKKESFPLTVTSAQKNPTAFYLCASTHPSGKQPQHFGDGTRLSIL.

The chain has TRBV6-5 and TRBJ1-2; TRBD1 matches at 7 bases. V was clipped by 3 bases and J by 7 bases; unmatched bases: 8. Per the germline V gene, CDR1 is MNHEY and CDR2 is SVGAGI. There are 14 residues in the CDR3. In DNA form, the CDR3 reads TGTGCCAGCAGTTATGGGACAGCTGTAGGTGGCTACACCTTC. Protein sequence: CASSYGTAVGGYTF.

The J gene is TRBJ2-7, the V gene TRBV27; weak D call: TRBD2 (6 bases). The CDR3 runs to 13 residues. V dropped 10 bases and J dropped 0 bases, with 13 bases sitting between them. Germline CDR1 reads MNHEY; CDR2 reads SMNVEV (reference sequence). CDR3 DNA sequence: TGTGCCACAAGGCCGGGAGCCTCCTACGAGCAGTACTTC. It yields the protein CATRPGASYEQYF.

This chain links TRBV5-6 with TRBJ2-5, with D perhaps matching TRBD2 (5 bases). Germline loops: CDR1 SGHDT, CDR2 YYEEEE. The CDR3 sequence is 15 residues long. Trimming cost V 4 bases and J 7 bases, with 20 bases left between them. The CDR3 sequence is CASSQDRGGLRTQYF. The CDR3 DNA reads TGTGCCAGCAGCCAGGACCGGGGTGGCTTAAGGACCCAGTACTTC. The full variable domain, with the rest looked up from reference TRBV5-6 and TRBJ2-5, is DAGVTQSPTHLIKTRGQQVTLRCSPKSGHDTVSWYQQALGQGPQFIFQYYEEEERQRGNFPDRFSGHQFPNYSSELNVNALLLGDSALYLCASSQDRGGLRTQYFGPGTRLLVL.

The rearrangement links TRBV7-2 to TRBJ1-3; D unclear. The CDR3 is 12 amino acids. Per germline, CDR1 SGHTA and CDR2 FQGNSA. Trimming left V 5 bases short and J 4 bases short, with 6 bases between. The CDR3 region has the DNA TGTGCCAGCAGCAATACAGGAAACACCATATATTTT. Its translation is CASSNTGNTIYF.

Here the CDR3 DNA reads TGCGCCAGCAGCCAAGATGTCAGGGGAAATCAGCCCCAGCATTTT. This translates into CASSQDVRGNQPQHF. The V and J genes are TRBV4-3 and TRBJ1-5; a weak D match, TRBD1 (6 bases). V shed 0 bases and J shed 4 bases, with 10 bases lying between them. CDR3 size: 15 residues. CDR1 LGHNA and CDR2 YSLEER come from the germline V gene.

V is TRBV11-2 and J is TRBJ1-3; D is unresolved. Germline V gene sequence: CDR1 SGHAT, CDR2 FQNNGV. The CDR3 is 14 amino acids. V shed 5 bases and J shed 7 bases, with 15 bases lying between them. Here the CDR3 DNA reads TGTGCCAGCAGCCCTAGAGGCCTGGCGAACACCATATATTTT. Translating gives CASSPRGLANTIYF.

V usage is TRBV3-1 (or the pseudogene TRBV3-2) and J usage is TRBJ2-3; D is unresolved. This CDR3 has 13 amino acids. Germline loops: CDR1 LGHDT, CDR2 YNNKEL (reference sequence). V was cut by 1 base and J by 4 bases, with 6 bases left in between. Written as DNA, the CDR3 is TGTGCCAGCAGCCAAGGTCTCGCAGATACGCAGTATTTT. Translation: CASSQGLADTQYF.

The chain uses TRBV7-6 and TRBJ2-5; D might be TRBD1 (6 bases). The CDR3 spans 16 residues. The V gene lost 4 bases and the J gene lost 5 bases, with 20 bases spanning the gap. CDR1 is SGHVS, CDR2 FNYEAQ, per germline. CDR3 protein: CASSSTTGFLGETQYF. The DNA for the CDR3 is TGTGCCAGCAGCTCCACGACAGGTTTCTTGGGCGAGACCCAGTACTTC.

This chain links TRBV19 with TRBJ1-2; D possibly corresponds to TRBD1 (6 bases). CDR1 and CDR2 (germline): LNHDA, SQIVND (reference sequence). CDR3 length: 14 amino acids. The V end lost 7 bases, the J end lost 4 bases, and 16 bases lay between the germline ends. The CDR3 is CASTSITGIYGYTF. The DNA for the CDR3 is TGTGCCAGTACCTCGATAACAGGGATCTATGGCTACACCTTC.

This clone was detected only once. The genes are TRBV6-2 or TRBV6-3 and TRBJ1-1; D call uncertain. The CDR3 consists of 14 residues. The germline V gene has CDR1 MNHEY and CDR2 SVGEGT. Deletions cut 4 bases from V and 1 base from J, with 10 bases between. CDR3 sequence reads: CASSSSGRNTEAFF. CDR3 nucleotides: TGTGCCAGCAGTTCCAGCGGTAGGAACACTGAAGCTTTCTTT.

V usage is TRBV6-5 and J usage is TRBJ1-3, with 9 bases aligning to TRBD1. This CDR3 has 15 residues. Trimming removed 0 bases from V and 4 bases from J; junction bases left unmatched: 1. Germline CDR1 is MNHEY and CDR2 is SVGAGI. DNA for the CDR3: TGTGCCAGCAGTTACTCTGGACAGGGGGGAAACACCATATATTTT. Translation: CASSYSGQGGNTIYF.

The CDR3 sequence: CASSGFTSGEETQYF. The CDR3 DNA reads as TGTGCCAGCAGTGGGTTTACTAGCGGGGAAGAGACCCAGTACTTC. V usage is TRBV25-1 and J usage is TRBJ2-5; TRBD2 aligns across 10 bases. V lost 4 bases, J lost 3 bases, and 5 bases stayed unmatched. The CDR3 sequence is 15 residues long. The germline V gene encodes CDR1 MGHDK and CDR2 SYGVNS. Looking up the rest from reference TRBV25-1 and TRBJ2-5 gives the full variable domain: EADIYQTPRYLVIGTGKKITLECSQTMGHDKMYWYQQDPGMELHLIHYSYGVNSTEKGDLSSESTVSRIRTEHFPLTLESARPSHTSQYLCASSGFTSGEETQYFGPGTRLLVL.

This clone was picked up one time. The CDR3: CSVDDRGLYGYTF. The DNA for the CDR3 is TGCAGCGTTGACGACAGGGGGCTGTATGGCTACACCTTC. The chain joins TRBV29-1 to TRBJ1-2, with TRBD1 matching 10 bases. This CDR3 contains 13 residues. The trim removed 3 bases at V and 5 bases at J, leaving 3 bases unmatched. CDR1 is SQVTM and CDR2 is ANQGSEA in the germline V gene. Full variable domain (remainder filled in from reference TRBV29-1 and TRBJ1-2): SAVISQKPSRDICQRGTSLTIQCQVDSQVTMMFWYRQQPGQSLTLIATANQGSEATYESGFVIDKFPISRPNLTFSTLTVSNMSPEDSSIYLCSVDDRGLYGYTFGSGTRLTVV.

V is TRBV12-5 and J is TRBJ1-4, with TRBD1 matching over 8 bases. The CDR3 is 15 residues long. Trimming at V came to 4 bases and at J to 3 bases, leaving 4 bases not matched to a gene. The V gene's germline CDR1 is LGHNT and CDR2 FRNRAP. The CDR3 here is CASGSTGASNEKLFF. The CDR3 bases are TGTGCTAGTGGTTCGACAGGGGCATCTAATGAAAAACTGTTTTTT.

The V call is TRBV9, the J call TRBJ2-7, with D maybe TRBD1 (5 bases). The CDR3 is 15 residues long. Germline V gives CDR1 SGDLS, CDR2 YYNGEE. Trimming pared 4 bases from V and 1 base from J, leaving 15 bases between. Written as DNA, the CDR3 is TGTGCCAGCAGCCTCCGGCCACAGGATTCCTACGAGCAGTACTTC. This encodes CASSLRPQDSYEQYF.